This T cell receptor beta chain derives from a study of cytomegalovirus exposure and HLA in healthy donors (dated by TCRdb to about 2017). About the full investigation: An earlier analysis of some 550 of the donors reported more than 250 Gb of sequence data and around 120 million unique TCR beta sequences from about 179 million T cells. Donor age, sex, ethnicity and CMV serostatus were compiled alongside the repertoire data. The number of typed donors differed by locus: about 620-630 for A, B, C, DRB1 and DQB1; 500 to 550 for DQA1; over 600 for DPA1; and roughly 450 for DPB1. High-throughput TCR immunosequencing, statistical association of individual TCRs with disease status, and machine learning were combined to predict cytomegalovirus infection status. On average, over 200,000 unique TCR beta nucleotide sequences were sequenced per donor among 300 to 500 genotyped donors of the cohort, with approximately 18% of those sequences being non-productive. A later genetic analysis took genome-wide SNP genotypes for 398 of the 666 donors and used that subset as a discovery cohort. An earlier analysis of 587 of the donors used high-throughput TCR beta sequencing to judge whether each TCR beta V gene segment behaved as functional or pseudogenic. The aim of the study was to test whether cataloging public T cell receptors could identify signatures of past pathogen exposure. In addition to the first cohort of 666 subjects, a separate validation cohort of 120 different subjects was used. The T cell repertoires of 670 or so subjects were profiled by immunosequencing and related to cytomegalovirus serostatus. Every discovery cohort repertoire had been produced on one sequencing platform. Several DR-DQ haplotypes were handled as single units for association and clustering, since linkage in the cohort was strong. In the later analysis, no new phenotypic data were used to find candidate immune exposures; instead, reliance was placed on TCR beta sequences and their occurrence across donors. An early release covering around 630 HLA-typed donors comprised about 320 gigabases of sequencing data and roughly 86 million unique TCR sequences. Among the roughly 430 genotyped donors, around 81% belonged to the genetic ancestry cluster associated with self-reported Caucasian donors. To study patterns of TCR occurrence, a later analysis re-analyzed previously published TCR beta repertoires from several hundred donors and added high-resolution HLA genotyping. Class I and class II HLA loci were covered by the typing at four-digit resolution. Study-wide findings and limitations: Most CMV-associated TCR beta chains appeared to be HLA-restricted in a later analysis, and the HLA associations seemed to be driven largely by CMV exposure. In a later analysis, several top co-occurrence clusters were reported to appear linked to parvovirus B19, influenza, CMV and Epstein-Barr virus. Only TCR beta chains were sequenced in this cohort, and the absence of alpha or paired-chain data limited detectable features. The authors suggested that the approach could potentially be generalized to other disease states and immunological phenotypes. When HLA alleles, especially DR and DQ, strongly co-occurred, attributing TCR associations to individual alleles was difficult. Correlated functional status among segregating V segments might reflect linkage disequilibrium, but an unknown experimental factor could not be ruled out. A later genetic analysis reported fewer N-insertions in productive TCRs among donors in an Asian-associated ancestry cluster than the roughly 620-donor mean. Some IMGT-functional V segments, including TRBV6-2 and TRBV6-3, could not be told apart with the 87-base-pair reads, so those segments were excluded. Because counts were too low, seventeen rarely observed V segments, including chromosome 9 orphons, were left out of the earlier analysis of 587 of the donors. A further reported finding was that TCR beta sequences accurately predicted the HLA-A and HLA-B alleles for most subjects in the first cohort. In a later genetic analysis, a missense DCLRE1C variant was associated with V-gene and J-gene trimming of TCR beta chains, and the association was replicated in an independent cohort. A later analysis found that TCR association rates varied across HLA loci, with DRB1 alleles showing the most associated TCRs and HLA-C alleles the fewest. Most TCR sequences were seen in very few donors, while some public TCRs were found in many individuals. Cytomegalovirus status was reported to be diagnosed by the classifier with high specificity and sensitivity in both the original and validation cohorts. In an earlier analysis of around 600 of the donors, most TCR beta V segments appeared in productive rearrangements about 90% or about 30% of the time, broadly matching IMGT annotations. A cluster of highly shared sequence variants was judged likely to be a technical artifact of the sequencing pipeline. A later analysis associated roughly 17,000 TCR beta sequences with specific HLA alleles at a false discovery rate of 0.05. Presence/absence analyses assumed roughly uniform sequencing depth across donors, an assumption that may not hold. Because HLA typing was unavailable for some donors at each locus, only the typed subset was used in association tests. In vitro tests confirmed that a few of the cytomegalovirus-associated TCR beta chains recognize cytomegalovirus antigens. The only immune exposure information available for the cohort was CMV serostatus. The study gave a list of some 150 TCR beta chains associated with cytomegalovirus. In a later analysis, HLA-associated TCR beta chains were found to be more clonally expanded and to have lower generation probabilities than equally common non-associated chains.

The CDR3 goes from the cysteine to the phenylalanine over 14 residues. This entry keeps only the CDR3 DNA: 42 bases, framed from base 1. The germline ends are 13 bases apart after V is trimmed by 3 bases and J by 3 bases. Looking up the germline V gene yields CDR1 SGHRS and CDR2 YFSETQ. The cohort was made up of about 610 healthy bone marrow donors. At the time of sampling, all cohort members were nominally healthy, though unrecorded immune exposures were likely present. The donor was CMV seropositive and belonged to the group of some 290 seropositive cohort members. A peripheral blood sample was collected from each donor, and TCR beta sequencing was performed on peripheral blood mononuclear cells. The Qiagen DNeasy Blood Extraction Kit was used to extract genomic DNA from the blood cell samples. Comments on this clone: Its antigen is not yet known. Per-nucleotide qualities are absent, and no much larger clonotype sits a single base away.

Preparation of the library involved the immunoSEQ multiplex PCR assay. For the multiplex PCR, a mixture combining 60 forward primers for TCR Vbeta segments and 13 reverse primers for TCR Jbeta segments was used. The CDR3 region of rearranged TCR beta genes was amplified from genomic DNA with a multiplex PCR assay. The amplified TCR beta libraries were sequenced on the Illumina HiSeq System as 87-base-pair reads. The study's processing was this. Across the 500 to 700 repertoires, a later analysis counted some 80 million unique TCR beta chains, roughly 11 million of which were shared by at least two donors. Raw reads were error-corrected and collapsed into unique sequences with a nearest-neighbor algorithm that merged closely related sequences to remove PCR and sequencing errors. V, D and J gene segments were assigned by aligning CDR3 sequences to IMGT reference sequences. For a sequence to be retained, at least a six-nucleotide match to both a V gene segment and a J gene segment was required. A rearrangement counted as productive if the CDR3 had no stop codons and remained in frame with V and J, and every other rearrangement counted as non-productive. CDR3 was defined by IMGT convention, running from the second conserved V-encoded cysteine to the conserved J-encoded phenylalanine. In an earlier analysis of around 600 of the donors, sequences lacking an unambiguous match to a single V gene segment were excluded. An earlier analysis of just under 600 of the donors called V segments functional above 56.7% productive rearrangements and segregating when the between-donor standard deviation exceeded 5%. A statistical classification framework was built for diagnosing cytomegalovirus status from the catalog of TCR beta chain sequences. In a later analysis, V and J genes were assigned by comparing TCR nucleotide sequences against IMGT/GENE-DB human TR gene sequences. Using the TCRdist pipeline, a later analysis assigned CDR3 sequences along with most-parsimonious VDJ recombination scenarios. In a later analysis, every TCR beta chain was defined by the combination of its CDR3 amino acid sequence and its V-gene family, and reads without a unique V-gene family were dropped. To address suspected cross-contamination and a sequencing artifact, a later analysis removed a few hundred highly shared, low-generation-probability nucleotide sequences. A later analysis calculated a clonal expansion index for each public chain from normalized within-repertoire ranks of inferred template counts. In a later analysis, generation probabilities were computed using a VDJ recombination model fitted to out-of-frame rearrangements, and the results were checked against IGoR. Hypergeometric tests were used in a later analysis to score TCR-TCR, TCR-HLA and TCR-CMV co-occurrence, with a repertoire-size bias correction applied to the TCR pairs. To estimate false discovery rates, a later analysis permuted the HLA or CMV assignments 20 times. In a later analysis, co-occurring TCRs were grouped using DBSCAN, with TCRdist sequence similarity added in when clustering inside HLA-allele-positive subsets. Repertoires with fewer than 30,000 or more than 120,000 public chains were left out of co-occurrence clustering, as were five repertoires with anomalous nucleotide sharing. What TCRdb holds here is the immuneACCESS table cut down to in-frame rearrangements. Part of the clones is not present; checked against another copy, under half of the missing clones reflect an unresolved V gene, and the others are unexplained. The V and J calls and clone size were taken over from that table, and D and trimming were inferred from the DNA. For this sample there are 100,000 to 150,000 clones; 77% appear just once. Over 10% of the sample is in the top ten clones.

The chain is encoded by TRBV5-1 joined to TRBJ2-7; tentative D gene TRBD2, with 6 bases matching. Sequencing was performed on PBMCs. The clonotype comes from a woman aged 40 to 50 in good health and CMV-seropositive. The DNA reads as follows: TGCGCCAGCAGCTCCGGGACTCGAGACTACGAGCAGTACTTC. It encodes CASSSGTRDYEQYF.